This note documents a single T cell receptor beta chain sequence. Its antigen remains unidentified. The CDR3 is 15 amino acids. Germline-derived CDR1 and CDR2 are SGHVS and FNYEAQ. V was trimmed by 1 base and J by 4 bases, leaving 12 bases between them. Using quantitative 5'-RACE with molecular barcodes, the authors made TCR beta libraries. TCRdb re-called the 5' RACE reads with MiXCR, one entry per CDR3 protein. The sample has almost 400,000 distinct CDR3 sequences; under 25% are singletons. The source of the sample is a study of CD8 T cells in ankylosing spondylitis. Broader study findings: The authors found the disease-linked clones to be CD8+ and relatively rare in peripheral blood. What appeared characteristic of ankylosing spondylitis blood was a TCR beta motif of under 10 highly homologous variants.

This chain links TRBV7-6 with TRBJ2-3; D call uncertain. Sequenced input: blood, either unsorted or a sorted T cell fraction (not recorded which). The sequence was collected from a male donor with ankylosing spondylitis. The CDR3 DNA reads as TGTGCCAGCAGCTTAGGCCAGCGCGGTGCAGATACGCAGTATTTT. It encodes CASSLGQRGADTQYF.